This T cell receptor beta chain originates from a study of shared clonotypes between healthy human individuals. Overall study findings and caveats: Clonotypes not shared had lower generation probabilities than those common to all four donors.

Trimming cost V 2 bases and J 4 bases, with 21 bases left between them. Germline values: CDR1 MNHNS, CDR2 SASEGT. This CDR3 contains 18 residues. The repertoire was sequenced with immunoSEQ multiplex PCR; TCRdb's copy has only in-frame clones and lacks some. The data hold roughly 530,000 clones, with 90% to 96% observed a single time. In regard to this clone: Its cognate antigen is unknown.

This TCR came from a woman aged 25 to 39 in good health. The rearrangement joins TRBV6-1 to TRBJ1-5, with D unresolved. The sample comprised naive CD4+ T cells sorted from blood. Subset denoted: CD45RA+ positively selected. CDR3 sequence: CASSERRQDQVGNQPQHF. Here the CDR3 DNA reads TGTGCCAGCAGTGAACGGAGGCAGGACCAGGTAGGAAATCAGCCCCAGCATTTT.